What follows are 25 T cell receptor beta chains derived from one specimen sequenced in a study of identical twins. TCRdb re-analysed the 5' RACE reads in MiXCR, keeping a single row per CDR3 protein. The table shows fewer than 800,000 distinct CDR3 sequences, with roughly 6.6% occurring only once. These records were also assigned to another study, of yellow fever vaccine responses in identical twins.

The sequenced sample was PBMCs. These receptors originate from a woman aged 18 to 35 in good health.

This clonotype occurred many times. V gene TRBV29-1 combines with J gene TRBJ2-7; TRBD2 agrees at 8 bases. The germline V gene has CDR1 SQVTM and CDR2 ANQGSEA. The CDR3 consists of 15 residues. V shed 1 base and J 2 bases; nucleotides not matched to a gene: 7. The CDR3, as DNA: TGCAGCGTTGAAGTTCACCGCGGGGGGCCCTACGAGCAGTACGTC. The encoded protein is CSVEVHRGGPYEQYV.

This clonotype was seen repeatedly, ten times or more. J is TRBJ2-1 and V is TRBV20-1, with D tentatively TRBD1 (6 bases). The V end was cut by 6 bases, the J end by 7 bases, with 19 bases between. The CDR3 spans 14 residues. The V gene's germline CDR1 is DFQATT and CDR2 SNEGSKA (reference sequence). For the CDR3, the DNA is TGCAGTGCCATCGTTCGCAGGGGTTCGAATGAGCAGTTCTTC. It specifies CSAIVRRGSNEQFF.

This clonotype was seen ten or more times. This chain links TRBV5-1 with TRBJ2-5; no clear D gene. The CDR3 extends over 14 amino acids. Trimming removed 4 bases at V and 0 bases at J, with 10 bases between. Germline CDR1 reads SGHRS; CDR2 reads YFSETQ. CDR3: CASSPPTDQETQYF. The DNA of the CDR3 is TGCGCCAGCAGCCCTCCTACCGACCAAGAGACCCAGTACTTC.

This clonotype was seen only a few times. This sequence joins TRBV7-9 and TRBJ2-5; 10 bases align to TRBD1. The CDR3 is 16 amino acids. CDR1 and CDR2 (germline): SEHNR, FQNEAQ (reference sequence). With V trimmed by 6 bases and J by 5 bases, 12 bases remained unmatched. The CDR3 spells CASSQNRDRGWETQYF. The CDR3 coding sequence is TGTGCCAGCAGTCAGAACCGGGACAGGGGTTGGGAGACCCAGTACTTC.

This clonotype came up a few times. The V gene is TRBV5-1, the J gene TRBJ1-5; TRBD1 agrees at 8 bases. V shed 3 bases, J shed 3 bases, and the junction held 5 bases outside the gene matches. From germline, CDR1 is SGHRS and CDR2 YFSETQ. This CDR3 comprises 15 residues. This CDR3 is CASSSEGQVNQPQHF. CDR3 nucleotide sequence: TGCGCCAGCAGCTCCGAGGGACAGGTCAATCAGCCCCAGCATTTT.

This clonotype was counted only a few times. The chain is built from TRBV19 and TRBJ2-7; 9 bases map to TRBD1. The CDR3 extends over 13 amino acids. V gave up 6 bases and J gave up 5 bases; unmatched junction bases: 5. The germline CDR1 and CDR2 sequences are LNHDA and SQIVND (reference sequence). The CDR3 DNA sequence: TGTGCCAGTAGCCGGACAGGGGTTCACGAGCAGTACTTC. This gives the protein CASSRTGVHEQYF.

This chain connects TRBV28 to TRBJ2-6; maybe TRBD1 (5 bases). Trimming shortened V by 2 bases and J by 1 base, and 12 bases separated the two germline ends. The CDR3 has 17 amino acids. Germline-derived CDR1 and CDR2 are MDHEN and SYDVKM. The CDR3 is CASSLPGLMSGANVLTF. The CDR3 nucleotides read TGTGCCAGCAGTTTACCAGGGTTGATGTCTGGGGCCAACGTCCTGACTTTC.

This clonotype came up a few times. The rearrangement links TRBV7-2 to TRBJ2-1; D remains ambiguous. V lost 7 bases and J 9 bases, leaving 7 bases between the germline ends. Germline-derived CDR1 and CDR2 are SGHTA and FQGNSA. The CDR3 sequence is 10 residues long. The CDR3 DNA reads TGTGCCAGCAACGTTATTGAGCAGTTCTTC. Translating gives CASNVIEQFF.

This clonotype was found a few times. The V call is TRBV20-1, the J call TRBJ2-2, with 11 positions matching TRBD2. This CDR3 has 16 amino acids. V dropped 3 bases and J dropped 2; count of bases not matched to a gene: 5. Germline V gene data show CDR1 as DFQATT and CDR2 as SNEGSKA (reference sequence). CDR3 nucleotides: TGCAGTGCTAGGGAGGGGACTAGCGGAAACACCGGGGAGCTGTTTTTT. It specifies CSAREGTSGNTGELFF.

This clonotype was picked up many times. V gene TRBV27 combines with J gene TRBJ2-1, with a weak D call TRBD2 (6 bases). The CDR3 extends over 13 amino acids. Germline V gene data show CDR1 as MNHEY and CDR2 as SMNVEV (reference sequence). V was clipped by 6 bases and J by 6 bases, with 12 bases between them. In DNA form, the CDR3 reads TGTGCCAGCAGGGGACTTATGGGCAATGAGCAGTTCTTC. Translation: CASRGLMGNEQFF.

CDR3 DNA sequence: TGTGCCAGCAGTTTTTCGGGACTAGCGGGAAGTCTACGGCAGTTCTTC. It encodes CASSFSGLAGSLRQFF. The chain carries TRBV12-3 or TRBV12-4 and TRBJ2-1, with TRBD2 matching 13 bases. The V gene end was trimmed by 3 bases and the J gene end by 12 bases; junction bases not matched to a gene: 11. The CDR3 consists of 16 residues.

This clonotype was picked up many times. The V gene is TRBV10-3, the J gene TRBJ1-1; the match to TRBD1 covers 12 bases. J gave up 3 bases and V 2 bases, and 10 bases lay outside the gene matches. In germline, CDR1 is ENHRY, CDR2 SYGVKD. The CDR3 loop spans 18 amino acids. CDR3 loop: CAISEIGGTGGADTEAFF. The CDR3 nucleotides are TGTGCCATCAGTGAGATTGGAGGGACAGGGGGCGCGGACACTGAAGCTTTCTTT.

The chain is built from TRBV11-2 and TRBJ2-2; 9 nucleotides match TRBD2. The CDR3 runs to 14 residues. The germline CDR1 and CDR2 sequences are SGHAT and FQNNGV. With V trimmed by 11 bases and J by 3 bases, 7 bases remained unmatched. The CDR3 is CAGALAGYTGELFF. In DNA form, the CDR3 reads TGTGCCGGGGCCCTAGCGGGATACACCGGGGAGCTGTTTTTT.

The chain combines TRBV10-3 with TRBJ2-7; D not certain. The germline V gene encodes CDR1 ENHRY and CDR2 SYGVKD. V was trimmed by 6 bases and J by 1 base, leaving 7 bases between them. CDR3 length: 12 residues. CDR3 in amino acids: CAIRAESYEQYF. CDR3 in DNA: TGTGCCATCAGGGCGGAGTCCTACGAGCAGTACTTC.

This clonotype occurred many times. The chain links TRBV20-1 to TRBJ1-2, with TRBD1 as a possible D gene (6 bases). Trimming took 0 bases from V and 7 from J, leaving 9 bases between them. Germline values: CDR1 DFQATT, CDR2 SNEGSKA (reference sequence). This CDR3 is built from 12 residues. The CDR3 DNA reads TGCAGTGCTAGAGATCAGGGGCCTGGCTACACCTTC. Translated, it gives CSARDQGPGYTF.

V is TRBV12-3 or TRBV12-4 and J is TRBJ2-3; no clear D gene. The CDR3 length is 13 residues. The V and J ends lost 3 bases and 4 bases respectively, with 8 bases between them. The CDR3 sequence: CASSLFGPDTQYF. The CDR3 bases are TGTGCCAGCAGTTTGTTTGGTCCAGATACGCAGTATTTT.

The chain combines TRBV29-1 with TRBJ2-1, with D tentatively TRBD2 (5 bases). This CDR3 is built from 13 residues. Germline CDR1 SQVTM, CDR2 ANQGSEA. Trimming pared 3 bases from V and 6 bases from J, leaving 12 bases between. In DNA, the CDR3 is TGCAGCGTTGACGAGGGAGCAGGCAATGAGCAGTTCTTC. As protein: CSVDEGAGNEQFF.

The CDR3 loop is CASSPPPSGEGFGKLFF. CDR3 nucleotides: TGTGCCAGCAGTCCGCCGCCTTCAGGGGAGGGGTTTGGAAAACTGTTTTTT. The chain uses TRBV27 and TRBJ1-4; D perhaps matches TRBD1 (6 bases). There are 17 residues in the CDR3. V lost 5 bases, J lost 10 bases, and 26 bases lay in between. Germline V gene lookup returns CDR1 MNHEY and CDR2 SMNVEV (reference sequence).

In its sample, this clonotype was seen many times. The rearrangement joins TRBV24-1 to TRBJ2-1; 12 positions match TRBD2. V lost 7 bases to trimming and J lost 5 bases; unmatched junction nucleotides: 8. The CDR3 has 16 amino acids. CDR1 and CDR2 from the germline V gene are KGHDR and SFDVKD. The CDR3 is CATRASGRGINNEQFF. For the CDR3, the DNA is TGTGCCACCAGGGCTAGCGGGAGGGGTATAAACAATGAGCAGTTCTTC.

CDR3 amino acids: CSVKSGFSEQFF. The CDR3 DNA is TGCAGCGTAAAATCAGGATTTAGTGAGCAGTTCTTC. The chain is built from TRBV29-1 and TRBJ2-1, with D unclear. The V gene's germline CDR1 is SQVTM and CDR2 ANQGSEA. Trimming removed 6 bases at V and 9 bases at J, with 15 bases between. The CDR3 sequence is 12 residues long.

This clonotype was seen at least ten times. The chain couples TRBV20-1 to TRBJ1-3, with a weak D call TRBD1 (5 bases). The V gene lost 4 bases and the J gene lost 2 bases, with 9 bases spanning the gap. There are 13 residues in the CDR3. The germline gives CDR1 DFQATT, CDR2 SNEGSKA (reference sequence). In DNA form, the CDR3 reads TGCAGTGCTACCCAGGGACCTGGAAACACCATATATTTT. It specifies CSATQGPGNTIYF.

This clonotype was picked up a small number of times. The genes are TRBV12-3 or TRBV12-4 and TRBJ2-3; 10 positions agree with TRBD1. The CDR3 covers 19 residues. V gave up 1 base and J gave up 1 base; unmatched junction bases: 11. The CDR3 nucleotides are TGTGCCAGCAGTTTAGGGGGACAGGGGAAGTATGTGCGCACAGATACGCAGTATTTT. It translates to CASSLGGQGKYVRTDTQYF.

This sequence joins TRBV28 and TRBJ2-7; 13 nucleotides line up with TRBD2. With 7 bases clipped from V and 6 bases from J, the junction kept 12 bases outside the gene matches. CDR1 MDHEN and CDR2 SYDVKM come from the germline V gene. The CDR3 totals 16 residues. The CDR3 here is CASIPGLAGERAEQYF. The CDR3, as DNA: TGTGCCAGCATCCCCGGACTAGCGGGAGAGCGAGCCGAGCAGTACTTC.

The chain carries TRBV29-1 and TRBJ2-1; 11 bases align to TRBD2. V trimming: 0 bases; J trimming: 6 bases; junction bases outside the gene matches: 16. The CDR3 sequence is 19 residues long. The germline V gene encodes CDR1 SQVTM and CDR2 ANQGSEA. CDR3 protein: CSVEDGWASGGYSGNEQFF. The CDR3 coding sequence is TGCAGCGTTGAAGACGGGTGGGCTAGCGGGGGGTATTCGGGCAATGAGCAGTTCTTC.

This clonotype was detected ten times or more. The chain recombines TRBV6-1 with TRBJ2-1; the match to TRBD2 covers 15 bases. Germline V CDR1 and CDR2: MNHNS, SASEGT. The CDR3 is 16 residues long. With 5 bases clipped from V and 9 bases from J, the junction kept 8 bases outside the gene matches. The CDR3 sequence: CASSPRGLAGGAEQFF. CDR3 bases: TGTGCCAGCAGTCCCCGGGGACTAGCGGGAGGAGCTGAGCAGTTCTTC.